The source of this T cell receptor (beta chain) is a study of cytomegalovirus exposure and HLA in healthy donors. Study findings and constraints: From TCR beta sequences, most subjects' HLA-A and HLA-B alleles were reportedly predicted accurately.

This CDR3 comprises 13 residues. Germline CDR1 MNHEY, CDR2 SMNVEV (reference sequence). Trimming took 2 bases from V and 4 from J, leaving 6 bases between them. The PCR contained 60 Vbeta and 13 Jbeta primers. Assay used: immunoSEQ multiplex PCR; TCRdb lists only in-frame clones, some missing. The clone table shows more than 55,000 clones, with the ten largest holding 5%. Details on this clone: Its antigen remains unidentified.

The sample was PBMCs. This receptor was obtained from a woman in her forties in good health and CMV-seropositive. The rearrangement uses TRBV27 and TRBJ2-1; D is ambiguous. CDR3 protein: CASSLERYNEQFF. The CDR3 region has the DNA TGTGCCAGCAGTTTAGAACGGTACAATGAGCAGTTCTTC.